Below are 27 T cell receptor beta chains sequenced from a single sample in a study of response to subunit inactivated influenza vaccine. Each CDR3 protein gets one entry after TCRdb re-called the RT-PCR reads with MiXCR. This table holds over 650,000 distinct CDR3 sequences, less than 20% found once. Sequenced material: PBMCs from blood, taken less than 6 days after vaccination. Every receptor here comes from a man aged 50 to 60 who received an inactivated influenza vaccine.

The table lists this clonotype with a few counts. The chain links TRBV5-5 to TRBJ1-6; D is perhaps TRBD1 (6 bases). The germline V gene encodes CDR1 SGHKS and CDR2 YYEKEE (reference sequence). V was pared by 1 base and J by 7 bases, with 12 bases between. The CDR3 totals 15 residues. The CDR3 DNA reads TGTGCCAGCAGCTTGACAGGGCCCCCGAATTCACCCCTCCACTTT. This codes for CASSLTGPPNSPLHF.

This clonotype was found a few times. The rearrangement links TRBV12-3 or TRBV12-4 to TRBJ1-3; 10 bases are shared with TRBD1. Germline trimming cut 6 bases from V and 0 bases from J; bases unmatched to any gene: 8. This CDR3 region has 17 residues. CDR3 sequence reads: CASSYRDRGRSGNTIYF. CDR3 coding DNA: TGTGCCAGCAGCTACCGGGACAGGGGACGCTCTGGAAACACCATATATTTT.

This clonotype was detected only a few times. V is TRBV5-1 and J is TRBJ2-7; tentative D call: TRBD1 (6 bases). The CDR3 has 15 residues. The V gene's germline CDR1 is SGHRS and CDR2 YFSETQ. V was shortened by 0 bases and J by 5 bases, with 15 bases between the two germline ends. Here the CDR3 DNA reads TGCGCCAGCAGCTTGGCCAAGCAGGGGTCCCACGAGCAGTACTTC. Translated, it gives CASSLAKQGSHEQYF.

The genes are TRBV7-2 and TRBJ2-1; D is perhaps TRBD1 (6 bases). The CDR3 is made up of 15 amino acids. Trimming removed 0 bases from V and 0 bases from J, with 6 bases in between. CDR1 and CDR2 from the germline V gene are SGHTA and FQGNSA. In nucleotides, the CDR3 is TGTGCCAGCAGCTTAGCCAGGGGCTCCTACAATGAGCAGTTCTTC. Residues: CASSLARGSYNEQFF.

There are many counts of this clonotype. This sequence joins TRBV20-1 and TRBJ1-2; no definite D call. The CDR3 totals 15 residues. CDR1 DFQATT and CDR2 SNEGSKA come from the germline V gene (reference sequence). V was clipped by 1 base and J by 1 base, with 13 bases between them. The CDR3 nucleotides are TGCAGTGCTAGAGGTACCGTCGGAGATAACTATGGCTACACCTTC. Its protein product is CSARGTVGDNYGYTF.

This rearrangement joins TRBV12-3 or TRBV12-4 to TRBJ2-4; D unresolved. The ends were cut back, 4 bases at V and 12 bases at J, with 16 bases in the middle. This CDR3 has 13 amino acids. The CDR3 reads CASSSGSRVAQYF. The CDR3 DNA follows: TGTGCCAGCAGTTCCGGGTCCCGGGTTGCTCAGTACTTC.

In this sample, this clonotype turned up many times. The chain couples TRBV12-3 or TRBV12-4 to TRBJ1-5, with unresolved D. CDR3 length equals 15 residues. Trimming took off 1 base at V and 3 bases at J, with 10 bases between the two ends. CDR3 DNA sequence: TGTGCCAGCAGTTTAGGTAGCCAGATCAATCAGCCCCAGCATTTT. Amino acids: CASSLGSQINQPQHF.

Only a few counts were recorded for this clonotype. The chain is built from TRBV12-3 or TRBV12-4 and TRBJ1-5; 7 bases are a match to TRBD1. The length of the CDR3 is 15 residues. J gave up 2 bases and V 5 bases, and 6 bases lay outside the gene matches. The CDR3 sequence is CASSPTGSGNQPQHF. CDR3 sequence (DNA): TGTGCCAGCAGTCCGACAGGGTCGGGCAATCAGCCCCAGCATTTT.

This clonotype appeared a few times. The rearrangement joins TRBV19 to TRBJ1-1; no clear D. Germline-derived CDR1 and CDR2 are LNHDA and SQIVND (reference sequence). V was cut by 3 bases and J by 1 base, with 9 bases left in between. The length of the CDR3 is 14 residues. Here the CDR3 reads CASSIGQPNTEAFF. CDR3 nucleotide sequence: TGTGCCAGTAGTATCGGGCAGCCGAACACTGAAGCTTTCTTT.

V usage is TRBV20-1 and J usage is TRBJ2-3; D unclear. The CDR3 sequence is 12 residues long. Germline V CDR1 and CDR2: DFQATT, SNEGSKA (reference sequence). V dropped 0 bases and J dropped 6 bases, with 7 bases sitting between them. The DNA for the CDR3 is TGCAGTGCTAGAGATATCAGGGATACGCAGTATTTT. Translated, it gives CSARDIRDTQYF.

This clonotype appeared many times. The chain links TRBV12-3 or TRBV12-4 to TRBJ2-1, with 14 bases aligning to TRBD2. This CDR3 contains 16 residues. Unmatched junction bases numbered 5, after V lost 5 bases and J lost 5 bases. Written as DNA, the CDR3 is TGTGCCAGCAGTCGCGGGACTAGCGGGGGAAACAATGAGCAGTTCTTC. It specifies CASSRGTSGGNNEQFF.

This clonotype was counted between two and nine times. This rearrangement joins TRBV29-1 to TRBJ2-3; 8 nucleotides match TRBD2. The germline V gene has CDR1 SQVTM and CDR2 ANQGSEA. The CDR3 is made up of 12 amino acids. Trimming took 6 bases from V and 8 from J; bases not matched to a gene: 7. In nucleotides, the CDR3 is TGCAGCGTGACACGGGAGGGGGGTACGCAGTATTTT. Protein: CSVTREGGTQYF.

Only a few counts were recorded for this clonotype. The chain has TRBV9 and TRBJ2-2; possibly TRBD1 or TRBD2 for D (5 bases each). The V gene's germline CDR1 is SGDLS and CDR2 YYNGEE. This CDR3 has 16 residues. Trimming took 4 bases from V and 3 from J, leaving 16 bases between them. The CDR3 bases are TGTGCCAGCAGCACTTTTGGGGGTAGGCACACCGGGGAGCTGTTTTTT. It codes for CASSTFGGRHTGELFF.

In this sample, this clonotype turned up a few times. The rearrangement links TRBV12-3 or TRBV12-4 to TRBJ2-2; D may be TRBD1 (6 bases). CDR3 size: 15 residues. The V end was cut by 3 bases, the J end by 7 bases, with 15 bases between. The CDR3 sequence: CASSFPRGQGGELFF. CDR3 nucleotides: TGTGCCAGCAGTTTCCCCAGGGGTCAAGGCGGGGAGCTGTTTTTT.

V and J are TRBV10-3 and TRBJ2-3; a weak D match, TRBD1 (6 bases). Germline V gene data show CDR1 as ENHRY and CDR2 as SYGVKD. The V gene lost 6 bases and the J gene lost 2 bases, with 21 bases spanning the gap. The CDR3 extends over 17 amino acids. CDR3 sequence (DNA): TGTGCCATCAGAGTGATGGGTCCTGGACAGAACACAGATACGCAGTATTTT. Residues: CAIRVMGPGQNTDTQYF.

The chain couples TRBV12-2 to TRBJ1-6; TRBD1, as called in the table, went unchecked against the DNA. TRBV12-2 is assigned pseudogene status. The CDR3 has 15 amino acids. CDR3 in DNA: TGTGCAAGTCGCTTACACCGGGACGTCGATTCACCCCTCCACTTT. Encoded protein: CASRLHRDVDSPLHF.

The chain uses TRBV7-2 and TRBJ1-1, with a possible D match to TRBD1 (6 bases). Germline CDR1 reads SGHTA; CDR2 reads FQGNSA. There are 16 residues in the CDR3. V lost 5 bases and J lost 3, with 19 bases in between. CDR3 protein: CASSDGPNRDDTEAFF. CDR3 in DNA: TGTGCCAGCAGCGATGGACCGAACAGGGACGACACTGAAGCTTTCTTT.

This clonotype has more than one count but fewer than ten. This chain links TRBV7-9 with TRBJ2-5; unclear D gene. Deletions cut 1 base from V and 2 bases from J, with 8 bases between. CDR1 and CDR2 from the germline V gene are SEHNR and FQNEAQ (reference sequence). The CDR3 is 14 amino acids. CDR3: CASSLVEIQETQYF. In DNA, the CDR3 is TGTGCCAGCAGCTTAGTGGAGATTCAAGAGACCCAGTACTTC.

This clonotype was observed a few times. The J gene is TRBJ1-2, the V gene TRBV27; D may be TRBD1 (5 bases). Germline-derived CDR1 and CDR2 are MNHEY and SMNVEV (reference sequence). V was shortened by 10 bases and J by 3 bases, with 15 bases between the two germline ends. This CDR3 has 13 amino acids. The CDR3 nucleotides are TGTGCCATCCGGGACTCGTTAGACTATGGCTACACCTTC. It specifies CAIRDSLDYGYTF.

The rearrangement joins TRBV30 to TRBJ2-7; 8 bases fit TRBD2. CDR3 size: 15 residues. Germline CDR1 is GTSNPN and CDR2 is SVGIG (reference sequence). J gave up 2 bases and V 2 bases, and 8 bases lay outside the gene matches. This CDR3 reads CAWSLFREGAYEQYF. Here the CDR3 DNA reads TGTGCCTGGAGTCTGTTCCGGGAGGGGGCCTACGAGCAGTACTTC.

The chain is built from TRBV20-1 and TRBJ2-1; 7 bases map to TRBD1. Germline values: CDR1 DFQATT, CDR2 SNEGSKA (reference sequence). The length of the CDR3 is 18 residues. V lost 5 bases and J lost 0; bases outside the gene matches: 16. The CDR3 region is CSAAHQGESRSSYNEQFF. In nucleotides, the CDR3 is TGCAGTGCTGCCCATCAGGGGGAGTCCAGGAGCTCCTACAATGAGCAGTTCTTC.

This clonotype was counted a few times. V gene TRBV9 combines with J gene TRBJ2-1; 10 bases are a match to TRBD2. This CDR3 has 19 residues. Germline values: CDR1 SGDLS, CDR2 YYNGEE. After removal of 0 bases from V and 7 bases from J, the junction contained 16 bases not matched to a gene. The DNA for the CDR3 is TGTGCCAGCAGCGTAGTCCCTTTTAGCGGGAGGACTCTCGAGAATGAGCAGTTCTTC. Encoded protein: CASSVVPFSGRTLENEQFF.

The chain employs TRBV4-3 and TRBJ2-7; tentative D call: TRBD1 (6 bases). V dropped 0 bases and J dropped 9 bases, with 12 bases sitting between them. The length of the CDR3 is 13 residues. Germline V gene sequence: CDR1 LGHNA, CDR2 YSLEER. CDR3 protein: CASSQDQGSRQYF. CDR3 DNA: TGCGCCAGCAGCCAAGATCAGGGGAGTCGGCAGTACTTC.

The chain is built from TRBV20-1 and TRBJ2-2; D gene uncertain. This CDR3 comprises 14 residues. Trimming removed 7 bases at V and 3 bases at J, with 15 bases between. In germline, CDR1 is DFQATT, CDR2 SNEGSKA (reference sequence). DNA for the CDR3: TGCAGTGTAGTTCCACAAGTGCACACCGGGGAGCTGTTTTTT. Amino acids: CSVVPQVHTGELFF.

The CDR3 loop reads CASRPGTFNEKLFF. CDR3 DNA sequence: TGTGCCAGCAGACCCGGAACTTTTAATGAAAAACTGTTTTTT. The chain joins TRBV6-1 to TRBJ1-4; D remains ambiguous. CDR1 and CDR2 (germline): MNHNS, SASEGT. The CDR3 is made up of 14 amino acids. Trimming shortened V by 6 bases and J by 4 bases, and 12 bases separated the two germline ends.

The genes are TRBV9 and TRBJ2-3; TRBD2 matches 11 bases. After removal of 3 bases from V and 9 bases from J, the junction contained 3 bases not matched to a gene. Germline values: CDR1 SGDLS, CDR2 YYNGEE. The CDR3 runs to 13 residues. The CDR3 DNA follows: TGTGCCAGCAGCGAGGGGACTAGCGGAACGCAGTATTTT. Translating gives CASSEGTSGTQYF. Full variable domain (rest looked up from reference TRBV9 and TRBJ2-3): DSGVTQTPKHLITATGQRVTLRCSPRSGDLSVYWYQQSLDQGLQFLIQYYNGEERAKGNILERFSAQQFPDLHSELNLSSLELGDSALYFCASSEGTSGTQYFGPGTRLTVL.

This clonotype showed up just a few times. The chain joins TRBV19 to TRBJ1-6; a weak D match, TRBD1 (5 bases). V lost 3 bases and J lost 9, with 9 bases in between. Germline V gene data show CDR1 as LNHDA and CDR2 as SQIVND (reference sequence). The CDR3 length is 13 residues. The CDR3 protein is CASSIQGTSPLHF. The CDR3 bases are TGTGCCAGTAGTATCCAGGGAACTTCACCCCTCCACTTT. Complete variable domain (other parts from reference TRBV19 and TRBJ1-6): DGGITQSPKYLFRKEGQNVTLSCEQNLNHDAMYWYRQDPGQGLRLIYYSQIVNDFQKGDIAEGYSVSREKKESFPLTVTSAQKNPTAFYLCASSIQGTSPLHFGNGTRLTVT.